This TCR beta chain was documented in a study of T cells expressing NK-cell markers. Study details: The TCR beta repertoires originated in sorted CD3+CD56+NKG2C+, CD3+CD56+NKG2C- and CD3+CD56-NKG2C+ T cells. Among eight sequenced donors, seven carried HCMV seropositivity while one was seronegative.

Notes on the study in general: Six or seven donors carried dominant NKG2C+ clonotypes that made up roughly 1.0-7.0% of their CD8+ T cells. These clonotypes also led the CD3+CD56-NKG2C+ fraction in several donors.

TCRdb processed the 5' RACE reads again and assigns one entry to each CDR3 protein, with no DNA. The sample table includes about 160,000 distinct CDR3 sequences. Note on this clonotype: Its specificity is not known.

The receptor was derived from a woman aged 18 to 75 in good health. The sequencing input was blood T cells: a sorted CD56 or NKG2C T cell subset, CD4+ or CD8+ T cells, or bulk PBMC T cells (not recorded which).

The chain's CDR3 is CASSTIPGQGSMNTEAFF. The chain couples TRBV27 to TRBJ1-1; TCRdb reports TRBD1, a call that lacks DNA to check it against. The CDR3 covers 18 residues. Looked up from germline, CDR1 is MNHEY and CDR2 is SMNVEV (reference sequence).